This T cell receptor beta chain is from a study of post-analysis software for immune sequencing data. Overall study findings and caveats: Those samples that were prepared in the same batch co-clustered strongly by F measure. When patients were compared with controls, about five TRBV segments were more frequent, TRBV5-6, TRBV5-1 and TRBV20-1 among them. Multiple sclerosis patients showed significantly lower normalized Chao1 diversity than controls did.

Remarks on this clonotype: What it binds is not known.

The CDR3 consists of 12 residues. Trimming removed 2 bases at V and 4 bases at J, with 7 bases between. Germline V lookup: CDR1 SQVTM, CDR2 ANQGSEA. cDNA libraries for TCR beta contained unique molecular identifiers. Each batch of about 0.95 to 11 million T cells produced roughly 500,000 cDNA molecules. TCRdb processed the PCR reads anew with MiXCR; each CDR3 protein has one entry. Of roughly 580,000 distinct CDR3 sequences detected, 44% appear once; the ten largest clones hold about 1.5%. The sample taken for sequencing was blood. The clonotype comes from a girl aged 10 to 17 with multiple sclerosis. This chain joins TRBV29-1 and TRBJ2-3; no definite D call. The CDR3 reads CSVELEPDTQYF. The CDR3 bases are TGCAGCGTTGAACTAGAGCCAGATACGCAGTATTTT.